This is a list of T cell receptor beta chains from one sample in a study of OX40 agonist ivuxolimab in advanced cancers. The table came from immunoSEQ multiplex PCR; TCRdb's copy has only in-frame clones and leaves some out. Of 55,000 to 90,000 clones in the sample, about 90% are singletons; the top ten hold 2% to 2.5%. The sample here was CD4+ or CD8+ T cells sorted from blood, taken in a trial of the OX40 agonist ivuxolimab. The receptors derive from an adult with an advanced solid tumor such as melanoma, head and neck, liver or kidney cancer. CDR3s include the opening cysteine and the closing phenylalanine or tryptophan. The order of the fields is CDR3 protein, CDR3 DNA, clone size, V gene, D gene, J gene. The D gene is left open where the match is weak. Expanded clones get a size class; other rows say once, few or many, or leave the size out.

CDR3 protein: CASAALNTGELFF; CDR3 DNA: TGCGCCAGCGCGGCTCTGAACACCGGGGAGCTGTTTTTT; clone size: .; V gene: TRBV10-2; D gene: .; J gene: TRBJ2-2
CDR3 protein: CASSLSAADTQYF; CDR3 DNA: TGTGCCAGCAGTTTATCGGCGGCAGATACGCAGTATTTT; clone size: .; V gene: TRBV27; D gene: .; J gene: TRBJ2-3
CDR3 protein: CASSLGSQMNTEAFF; CDR3 DNA: TGTGCCAGCAGCTTGGGTTCCCAGATGAACACTGAAGCTTTCTTT; clone size: .; V gene: TRBV5-4; D gene: .; J gene: TRBJ1-1
CDR3 protein: CATFPDRTTEAFF; CDR3 DNA: TGTGCCACCTTTCCGGACCGAACCACTGAAGCTTTCTTT; clone size: .; V gene: TRBV28; D gene: .; J gene: TRBJ1-1
CDR3 protein: CSVEDGGGTEAFF; CDR3 DNA: TGCAGCGTTGAGGATGGGGGTGGAACTGAAGCTTTCTTT; clone size: .; V gene: TRBV29-1; D gene: .; J gene: TRBJ1-1
CDR3 protein: CASSLTGIENTEAFF; CDR3 DNA: TGTGCCAGCAGTTTAACAGGGATAGAGAACACTGAAGCTTTCTTT; clone size: .; V gene: TRBV28; D gene: .; J gene: TRBJ1-1
CDR3 protein: CASSLQGFRTSNEQFF; CDR3 DNA: TGTGCCAGCAGCTTACAAGGGTTTCGGACGTCCAATGAGCAGTTCTTC; clone size: .; V gene: TRBV5-5; D gene: .; J gene: TRBJ2-1
CDR3 protein: CASGGADAYEQYF; CDR3 DNA: TGTGCCAGCGGGGGGGCGGACGCCTACGAGCAGTACTTC; clone size: .; V gene: TRBV28; D gene: .; J gene: TRBJ2-7
CDR3 protein: CASAGSGGSYEQYF; CDR3 DNA: TGTGCCAGCGCCGGTTCTGGGGGCTCCTACGAGCAGTACTTC; clone size: .; V gene: TRBV28; D gene: .; J gene: TRBJ2-7
CDR3 protein: CASSLVGTVNYGYTF; CDR3 DNA: TGCGCCAGCAGCTTGGTAGGGACGGTAAACTATGGCTACACCTTC; clone size: once; V gene: TRBV5-1; D gene: .; J gene: TRBJ1-2
CDR3 protein: CAWSNLDRADNEQFF; CDR3 DNA: TGTGCCTGGAGTAATCTGGACAGGGCCGACAATGAGCAGTTCTTC; clone size: .; V gene: TRBV30; D gene: TRBD1; J gene: TRBJ2-1
CDR3 protein: CASSTRGTATYNEQFF; CDR3 DNA: TGTGCCAGCAGTACCCGGGGAACAGCCACCTACAATGAGCAGTTCTTC; clone size: .; V gene: TRBV7-8; D gene: .; J gene: TRBJ2-1
CDR3 protein: CASSPDGSTDTQYF; CDR3 DNA: TGTGCCAGCAGCCCCGACGGGAGCACAGATACGCAGTATTTT; clone size: .; V gene: TRBV5-5; D gene: .; J gene: TRBJ2-3
CDR3 protein: CASSAGTGFGTEAFF; CDR3 DNA: TGCGCCAGCAGCGCCGGGACAGGGTTCGGCACTGAAGCTTTCTTT; clone size: .; V gene: TRBV5-1; D gene: TRBD1; J gene: TRBJ1-1
CDR3 protein: CASSLGPGGDTGELFF; CDR3 DNA: TGCGCCAGCAGCCTAGGGCCAGGGGGTGACACCGGGGAGCTGTTTTTT; clone size: .; V gene: TRBV4-1; D gene: TRBD1; J gene: TRBJ2-2
CDR3 protein: CASSDQGRGSYEQYF; CDR3 DNA: TGTGCCAGCAGTGATCAGGGGCGGGGTTCCTACGAGCAGTACTTC; clone size: once; V gene: TRBV6-1; D gene: .; J gene: TRBJ2-7
CDR3 protein: CASSPGTSGTNEQFF; CDR3 DNA: TGTGCCAGCAGCCCCGGGACTAGCGGTACGAATGAGCAGTTCTTC; clone size: .; V gene: TRBV11-2; D gene: TRBD2; J gene: TRBJ2-1
CDR3 protein: CASSKGTGFSYGYTF; CDR3 DNA: TGTGCCAGCAGCAAAGGGACAGGGTTTTCCTATGGCTACACCTTC; clone size: .; V gene: TRBV9; D gene: TRBD1; J gene: TRBJ1-2
CDR3 protein: CASSNRDSQETQYF; CDR3 DNA: TGTGCCAGCAGTAACAGGGACAGTCAAGAGACCCAGTACTTC; clone size: .; V gene: TRBV6-5; D gene: TRBD1; J gene: TRBJ2-5
CDR3 protein: CASSLRGNEQFF; CDR3 DNA: TGTGCCAGCAGTTTAAGAGGGAATGAGCAGTTCTTC; clone size: .; V gene: TRBV27; D gene: .; J gene: TRBJ2-1
CDR3 protein: CASSRSRGANYGYTF; CDR3 DNA: TGTGCCAGCAGCCGAAGCAGGGGGGCTAACTATGGCTACACCTTC; clone size: .; V gene: TRBV7-8; D gene: TRBD1; J gene: TRBJ1-2
CDR3 protein: CASSLHGLAGGKNTGELFF; CDR3 DNA: TGTGCCAGCAGCTTACACGGTTTAGCGGGCGGCAAGAACACCGGGGAGCTGTTTTTT; clone size: .; V gene: TRBV11-1; D gene: TRBD2; J gene: TRBJ2-2
CDR3 protein: CSVEDRTGGGNTIYF; CDR3 DNA: TGCAGCGTTGAAGATCGGACAGGGGGAGGAAACACCATATATTTT; clone size: .; V gene: TRBV29-1; D gene: TRBD1; J gene: TRBJ1-3
CDR3 protein: CSARLLTEAFF; CDR3 DNA: TGCAGTGCTAGACTCCTCACTGAAGCTTTCTTT; clone size: .; V gene: TRBV20-1; D gene: .; J gene: TRBJ1-1
CDR3 protein: CATSRDPVSEQFF; CDR3 DNA: TGTGCCACCAGCAGAGATCCTGTAAGTGAGCAGTTCTTC; clone size: .; V gene: TRBV15; D gene: .; J gene: TRBJ2-1
CDR3 protein: CASSLNTGGNTIYF; CDR3 DNA: TGCGCCAGCAGCTTGAATACAGGTGGAAACACCATATATTTT; clone size: few; V gene: TRBV5-1; D gene: .; J gene: TRBJ1-3
CDR3 protein: CASSGGQGRARETQYF; CDR3 DNA: TGTGCCAGCAGTGGGGGACAGGGAAGGGCCAGAGAGACCCAGTACTTC; clone size: .; V gene: TRBV6-1; D gene: TRBD1; J gene: TRBJ2-5
CDR3 protein: CASSQGTFNTEAFF; CDR3 DNA: TGCGCCAGCAGCCAAGGAACATTTAACACTGAAGCTTTCTTT; clone size: .; V gene: TRBV4-1; D gene: .; J gene: TRBJ1-1
CDR3 protein: CASSLNQGLYGYTF; CDR3 DNA: TGCGCCAGCAGCTTGAACCAGGGACTATATGGCTACACCTTC; clone size: .; V gene: TRBV5-1; D gene: .; J gene: TRBJ1-2
CDR3 protein: CASSDPGANVLTF; CDR3 DNA: TGTGCCAGCAGTGATCCCGGGGCCAACGTCCTGACTTTC; clone size: .; V gene: TRBV25-1; D gene: .; J gene: TRBJ2-6
CDR3 protein: CASSAKRRDRSGYTF; CDR3 DNA: TGTGCCAGCAGTGCGAAGCGAAGGGATAGGAGCGGCTACACCTTC; clone size: .; V gene: TRBV6-5; D gene: .; J gene: TRBJ1-2
CDR3 protein: CASSLEGSVPLREKLFF; CDR3 DNA: TGTGCCAGCAGCTTAGAGGGCAGTGTCCCTCTTCGCGAAAAACTGTTTTTT; clone size: once; V gene: TRBV7-2; D gene: .; J gene: TRBJ1-4
CDR3 protein: CASSSRQGRETQYF; CDR3 DNA: TGCGCCAGCAGCTCCCGACAGGGTCGGGAGACCCAGTACTTC; clone size: .; V gene: TRBV5-1; D gene: TRBD1; J gene: TRBJ2-5
CDR3 protein: CASSERWGSGYTF; CDR3 DNA: TGTGCCAGCAGTGAACGTTGGGGATCCGGCTACACCTTC; clone size: .; V gene: TRBV6-1; D gene: .; J gene: TRBJ1-2
CDR3 protein: CATSSVQGRLAEETQYF; CDR3 DNA: TGTGCCACCAGCAGCGTACAGGGTCGACTAGCGGAAGAGACCCAGTACTTC; clone size: .; V gene: TRBV15; D gene: TRBD2; J gene: TRBJ2-5
CDR3 protein: CASSDGYGDSNQPQHF; CDR3 DNA: TGTGCCAGCAGCGACGGATACGGGGATAGCAATCAGCCCCAGCATTTT; clone size: .; V gene: TRBV9; D gene: .; J gene: TRBJ1-5
CDR3 protein: CASSSLRLAGLQETQYF; CDR3 DNA: TGTGCCAGCAGTTCCCTACGACTAGCGGGCCTCCAAGAGACCCAGTACTTC; clone size: .; V gene: TRBV28; D gene: TRBD2; J gene: TRBJ2-5
CDR3 protein: CASSFRGRETQYF; CDR3 DNA: TGTGCCAGCAGTTTCAGGGGTCGGGAGACCCAGTACTTC; clone size: once; V gene: TRBV27; D gene: .; J gene: TRBJ2-5
CDR3 protein: CASRGVMANEKLFF; CDR3 DNA: TGTGCCAGCAGGGGGGTAATGGCGAATGAAAAACTGTTTTTT; clone size: .; V gene: TRBV6-1; D gene: .; J gene: TRBJ1-4
CDR3 protein: CAWRLGKVTDTQYF; CDR3 DNA: TGTGCTTGGCGGCTCGGTAAAGTTACAGATACGCAGTATTTT; clone size: .; V gene: TRBV25-1; D gene: .; J gene: TRBJ2-3
CDR3 protein: CASSLDLPTDTQYF; CDR3 DNA: TGTGCCAGCAGCTTGGACCTACCCACAGATACGCAGTATTTT; clone size: .; V gene: TRBV5-5; D gene: .; J gene: TRBJ2-3